These T cell receptor beta chains were read from a single sample in a study of OX40 agonist ivuxolimab in advanced cancers. Measured with immunoSEQ multiplex PCR; TCRdb has only the in-frame clones, and not every one. This sample has fewer than 70,000 clones, with 80% to 95% found just once. The material sequenced was CD4+ or CD8+ T cells sorted from blood, taken in a trial of the OX40 agonist ivuxolimab. The origin of the receptors is an adult with an advanced solid tumor such as melanoma, head and neck, liver or kidney cancer. The CDR3 runs from the conserved cysteine through the conserved F or W. The D gene is left open where the match is weak. For some rows the clone size is stated as once, few or many, or as a class when expanded; others skip it.

D gene: TRBD2
V gene: TRBV15
J gene: TRBJ2-1
clone size: -
CDR3 DNA: TGTGCCACCAGCAGGACTAGCGCAGACAATGAGCAGTTCTTC
CDR3 protein: CATSRTSADNEQFF

D gene: TRBD1
V gene: TRBV18
J gene: TRBJ2-1
clone size: -
CDR3 DNA: TGTGCCAGCTCACCGACTACAGGACAGGGGCTCAATGAGCAGTTCTTC
CDR3 protein: CASSPTTGQGLNEQFF

D gene: -
V gene: TRBV19
J gene: TRBJ2-2
clone size: -
CDR3 DNA: TGTGCCAGTAGTTTCCAGGCCGTCACCGGGGAGCTGTTTTTT
CDR3 protein: CASSFQAVTGELFF

D gene: TRBD2
V gene: TRBV10-3
J gene: TRBJ2-5
clone size: -
CDR3 DNA: TGTGCCATCAGCCTAGCGGGAGAGACAGAGACCCAGTACTTC
CDR3 protein: CAISLAGETETQYF

D gene: TRBD2
V gene: TRBV7-9
J gene: TRBJ2-7
clone size: -
CDR3 DNA: TGTGCCAGCAGCTTAGAAGCGGGAGGGCCCTACGAGCAGTACTTC
CDR3 protein: CASSLEAGGPYEQYF

D gene: -
V gene: TRBV7-2
J gene: TRBJ2-1
clone size: -
CDR3 DNA: TGTGCCAGCAGCTTCCAGGGAGCGGCCGGCGAGCAGTTCTTC
CDR3 protein: CASSFQGAAGEQFF

D gene: -
V gene: TRBV11-2
J gene: TRBJ2-3
clone size: -
CDR3 DNA: TGTGCCAGCACCAATGACCCGGGAGCGGGCACAGATACGCAGTATTTT
CDR3 protein: CASTNDPGAGTDTQYF

D gene: TRBD2
V gene: TRBV7-8
J gene: TRBJ2-7
clone size: -
CDR3 DNA: TGTGCCAGCAGCTACCCTAGCGGGACTATTTACGAGCAGTACTTC
CDR3 protein: CASSYPSGTIYEQYF

D gene: -
V gene: TRBV5-7
J gene: TRBJ1-1
clone size: -
CDR3 DNA: TGTGCCAGCAGCTTGAATACGGACACTGAAGCTTTCTTT
CDR3 protein: CASSLNTDTEAFF

D gene: -
V gene: TRBV10-2
J gene: TRBJ2-1
clone size: -
CDR3 DNA: TGCGCCAGCAGTGAGTCGACAGCGACTGAGCAGTTCTTC
CDR3 protein: CASSESTATEQFF

D gene: -
V gene: TRBV11-3
J gene: TRBJ1-2
clone size: -
CDR3 DNA: TGTGCCAGCAGCATCGACGAAACCGCCTATGGCTACACCTTC
CDR3 protein: CASSIDETAYGYTF

D gene: TRBD1
V gene: TRBV11-2
J gene: TRBJ2-1
clone size: once
CDR3 DNA: TGTGCCAGCAGCCCTAGACAGGGGGGACGTTACAATGAGCAGTTCTTC
CDR3 protein: CASSPRQGGRYNEQFF

D gene: -
V gene: TRBV21-1
J gene: TRBJ1-1
clone size: -
CDR3 DNA: TGTGCCAGCAGCAATACAGGGGTATCTGAAGCTTTCTTT
CDR3 protein: CASSNTGVSEAFF

D gene: -
V gene: TRBV30
J gene: TRBJ2-7
clone size: -
CDR3 DNA: TGTGCCTGGGACGGGACTTCCCACGAGCAGTACTTC
CDR3 protein: CAWDGTSHEQYF

D gene: -
V gene: TRBV6-5
J gene: TRBJ2-3
clone size: -
CDR3 DNA: TGTGCCAGCAGTTACTCGGGGGCAGTGCTAGATACGCAGTATTTT
CDR3 protein: CASSYSGAVLDTQYF

D gene: -
V gene: TRBV19
J gene: TRBJ2-2
clone size: -
CDR3 DNA: TGTGCCAGTAGTATATTTCAAATAGAAACCGGGGAGCTGTTTTTT
CDR3 protein: CASSIFQIETGELFF

D gene: TRBD1
V gene: TRBV27
J gene: TRBJ2-3
clone size: -
CDR3 DNA: TGTGCCAGCGGAAGACAGGGTAAAGGTACAGATACGCAGTATTTT
CDR3 protein: CASGRQGKGTDTQYF

D gene: -
V gene: TRBV6-5
J gene: TRBJ1-6
clone size: once
CDR3 DNA: TGTGCCAGCAGTTACACCGGGCCGGAGAATTCACCCCTCCACTTT
CDR3 protein: CASSYTGPENSPLHF

D gene: TRBD1
V gene: TRBV11-3
J gene: TRBJ2-7
clone size: -
CDR3 DNA: TGTGCCAGCGGCCGATCTGCAGGGGGCCACGAGCAGTACTTC
CDR3 protein: CASGRSAGGHEQYF

D gene: TRBD1
V gene: TRBV19
J gene: TRBJ2-2
clone size: -
CDR3 DNA: TGTGCCAGTAGGAGGGGACAGTCAATCGGGGAGCTGTTTTTT
CDR3 protein: CASRRGQSIGELFF

D gene: TRBD1
V gene: TRBV5-1
J gene: TRBJ2-5
clone size: once
CDR3 DNA: TGCGCCAGCAGCCTCGAGAGGGCAGGGGGCTTGGAGACCCAGTACTTC
CDR3 protein: CASSLERAGGLETQYF

D gene: -
V gene: TRBV5-6
J gene: TRBJ2-7
clone size: once
CDR3 DNA: TGTGCCAGCAGTCGGGAGTATCAGCAGTACTTC
CDR3 protein: CASSREYQQYF

D gene: -
V gene: TRBV5-6
J gene: TRBJ1-2
clone size: -
CDR3 DNA: TGTGCCAGCAGTTCTCAGGGTCTAAGTGGCTACACCTTC
CDR3 protein: CASSSQGLSGYTF

D gene: -
V gene: TRBV6-6
J gene: TRBJ1-1
clone size: -
CDR3 DNA: TGTGCCAGCAAAGTGACCGGGGAGGGGAGTATCTCTGAAGCTTTCTTT
CDR3 protein: CASKVTGEGSISEAFF

D gene: -
V gene: TRBV29-1
J gene: TRBJ1-5
clone size: -
CDR3 DNA: TGCAGCGTTGAAGTTGGTGGGGGTGAACAGCCCCAGCATTTT
CDR3 protein: CSVEVGGGEQPQHF

D gene: TRBD2
V gene: TRBV27
J gene: TRBJ2-7
clone size: -
CDR3 DNA: TGTGCCAGCAGGACTAGCGGCTCCTACGAGCAGTACTTC
CDR3 protein: CASRTSGSYEQYF

D gene: TRBD2
V gene: TRBV27
J gene: TRBJ2-7
clone size: -
CDR3 DNA: TGTGCCAGCAGTTTAGGGACTAGCGGGACCTACGAGCAGTACTTC
CDR3 protein: CASSLGTSGTYEQYF

D gene: TRBD1
V gene: TRBV6-5
J gene: TRBJ1-1
clone size: -
CDR3 DNA: TGTGCCAGCATCGGGACAGGGGCCAGGAACACTGAAGCTTTCTTT
CDR3 protein: CASIGTGARNTEAFF